This T cell receptor (beta chain) derives from a study of blood T cell repertoires in COVID-19. V was clipped by 5 bases and J by 0 bases, with 14 bases between them. The CDR3 spans 16 residues. Germline V gene data show CDR1 as MDHEN and CDR2 as SYDVKM. Clones were read by immunoSEQ multiplex PCR, and TCRdb kept only the in-frame ones, dropping some. This sample has 250,000 to 350,000 clones; 75% to 90% occur once, and the top ten carry under 15%. Sequencing used peripheral blood. V and J are TRBV28 and TRBJ1-5, with D perhaps matching TRBD1 (6 bases). The source is a woman aged 55-69 years with acute or convalescent COVID-19. The CDR3 DNA reads TGTGCCAGCAGTACAGGGTGGGGCTATAGCAATCAGCCCCAGCATTTT. Amino acid sequence: CASSTGWGYSNQPQHF.